The subject of this entry is one T cell receptor (beta chain). Its antigen is not known. CDR3 length equals 15 residues. Between the trimmed V and J ends, which lost 6 bases and 1 base, there was a span of 13 bases. Looked up from germline, CDR1 is LNHDA and CDR2 is SQIVND (reference sequence). The data originate from a study of OX40 agonist ivuxolimab in advanced cancers. At the level of the study: Ivuxolimab was delivered to patients intravenously every 2 weeks at doses spanning 0.01 to 10 mg/kg. Patients were roughly 83% male with ages roughly 20 to 80, mean approximately 58.

Assay used: immunoSEQ multiplex PCR; TCRdb lists only in-frame clones, some missing. The table records 60,000 to 100,000 clones, 85% to 95% of them present only once. Patients who had autoimmune disease history or got systemic immunosuppression were left out. Findings of the study overall: The antigens recognized by the expanded peripheral T cells, that is their antigen specificity, were not determined.

The chain recombines TRBV19 with TRBJ1-5, with a weak D call TRBD1 (5 bases). The specimen was CD4+ or CD8+ T cells sorted from blood, collected in a trial of the OX40 agonist ivuxolimab. The sequence derives from an adult with an advanced solid tumor such as melanoma, head and neck, liver or kidney cancer. This CDR3 reads CASSYRGVSNQPQHF. In DNA form, the CDR3 reads TGTGCCAGTAGCTACCGGGGGGTCAGCAATCAGCCCCAGCATTTT.